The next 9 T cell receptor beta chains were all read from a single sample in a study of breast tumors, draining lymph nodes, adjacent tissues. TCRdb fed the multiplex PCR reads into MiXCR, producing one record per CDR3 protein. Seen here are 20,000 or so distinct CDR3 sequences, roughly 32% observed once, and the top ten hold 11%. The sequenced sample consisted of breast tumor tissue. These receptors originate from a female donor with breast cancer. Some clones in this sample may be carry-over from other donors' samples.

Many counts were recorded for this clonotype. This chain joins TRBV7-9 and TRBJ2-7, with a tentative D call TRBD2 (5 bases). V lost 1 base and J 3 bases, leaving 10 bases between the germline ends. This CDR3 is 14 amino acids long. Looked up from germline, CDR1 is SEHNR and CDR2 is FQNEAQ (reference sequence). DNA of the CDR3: TGTGCCAGCAGCTTAGTTCCAGCGGTCTACGAGCAGTACTTC. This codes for CASSLVPAVYEQYF.

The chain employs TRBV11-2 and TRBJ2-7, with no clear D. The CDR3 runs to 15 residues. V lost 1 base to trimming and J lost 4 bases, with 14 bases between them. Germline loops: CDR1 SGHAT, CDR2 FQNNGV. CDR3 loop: CASSLANTRLYEQYF. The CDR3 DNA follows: TGTGCCAGCAGCTTAGCGAATACCAGACTTTACGAGCAGTACTTC.

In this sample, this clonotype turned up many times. The CDR3 DNA follows: TGCAGTGCTAGGTCTCAGGGCGGCGAGCAGTACTTC. This sequence encodes CSARSQGGEQYF. The chain is built from TRBV20-1 and TRBJ2-7; D may be TRBD1 (5 bases). With 3 bases removed from V and 6 bases from J, the gap between germline ends came to 12 bases. The CDR3 runs to 12 residues. Looked up from germline, CDR1 is DFQATT and CDR2 is SNEGSKA (reference sequence).

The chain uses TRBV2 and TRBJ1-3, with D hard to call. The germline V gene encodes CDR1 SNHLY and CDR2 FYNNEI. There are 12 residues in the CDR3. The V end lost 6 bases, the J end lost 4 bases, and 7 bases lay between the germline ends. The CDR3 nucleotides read TGTGCCAGCAGGACACAAGGAAACACCATATATTTT. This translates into CASRTQGNTIYF.

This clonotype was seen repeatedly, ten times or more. This CDR3 is CASSLGAGQGAPNNEQFF. The CDR3 DNA reads TGTGCCAGCAGCTTAGGAGCGGGGCAGGGGGCACCAAACAATGAGCAGTTCTTC. The J gene is TRBJ2-1, the V gene TRBV7-9; possibly TRBD1 for D (8 bases). This CDR3 has 18 amino acids. Germline values: CDR1 SEHNR, CDR2 FQNEAQ (reference sequence). Deletions cut 1 base from V and 5 bases from J, with 21 bases between.

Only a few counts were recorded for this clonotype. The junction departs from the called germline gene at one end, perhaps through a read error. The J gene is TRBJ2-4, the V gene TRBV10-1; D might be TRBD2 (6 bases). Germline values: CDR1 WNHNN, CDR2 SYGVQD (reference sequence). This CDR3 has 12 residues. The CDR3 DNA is TGCGCCAGCAGTAGGACTAAAATCATTCAGTACTTC. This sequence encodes CASSRTKIIQYF.

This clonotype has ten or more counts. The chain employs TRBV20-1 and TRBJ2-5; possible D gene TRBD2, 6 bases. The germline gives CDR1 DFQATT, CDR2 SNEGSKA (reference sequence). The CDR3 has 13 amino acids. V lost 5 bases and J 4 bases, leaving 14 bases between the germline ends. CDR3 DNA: TGCAGTGCTGTTAGGGGAGGACGAGAGACCCAGTACTTC. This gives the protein CSAVRGGRETQYF.

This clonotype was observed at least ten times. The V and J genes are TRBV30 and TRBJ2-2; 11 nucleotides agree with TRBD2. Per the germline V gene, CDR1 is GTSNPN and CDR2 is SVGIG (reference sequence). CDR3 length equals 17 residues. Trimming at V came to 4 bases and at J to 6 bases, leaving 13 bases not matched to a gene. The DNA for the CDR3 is TGTGCCTGGACGGGTATTACAGGGACTAGCGGTCCCGGGGAGCTGTTTTTT. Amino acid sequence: CAWTGITGTSGPGELFF.

CDR3 sequence: CASSFGTDTQYF. The CDR3 nucleotides read TGTGCCAGCAGCTTTGGCACAGATACGCAGTATTTT. The chain couples TRBV7-9 to TRBJ2-3; unclear D gene. The CDR3 length is 12 residues. Germline-derived CDR1 and CDR2 are SEHNR and FQNEAQ (reference sequence). Trimming stripped 3 bases from V and 1 base from J, with 2 bases between.